The text below deals with one T cell receptor beta chain. Its antigen is undetermined. CDR1 is MNHEY, CDR2 SVGAGI, per germline. Between the trimmed V and J ends, which lost 7 bases and 1 base, there was a span of 13 bases. The CDR3 sequence is 14 residues long. The entry originates in a study of T cell repertoires in cytomegalovirus infection. Across the study: Both CMV infection and a matching HLA type were indicated by public TCR beta signatures. Study-level points and caveats: CMV-specific TCR beta clonotypes restricted by HLA-C were the ones dominating the ex vivo response. Summed frequency of shared TCR beta families picked out CMV carriers who also had the relevant HLA.

MiXCR, run by TCRdb on the reads, gives a single entry per CDR3 protein. The data hold a few hundred thousand distinct CDR3 sequences, with 40% to 50% observed a single time. The sequenced sample was cultured PBMCs, obtained from culture after CMV antigen stimulation. The TCR was taken from a human donor in good health (CMV status not recorded). Some clones in this sample may be carry-over from other donors' samples. The genes are TRBV6-5 and TRBJ1-1; a possible D gene is TRBD1 (5 bases). CDR3 region: CASNSGGWNTEAFF. The CDR3 nucleotides are TGTGCCAGCAATTCGGGGGGGTGGAACACTGAAGCTTTCTTT.